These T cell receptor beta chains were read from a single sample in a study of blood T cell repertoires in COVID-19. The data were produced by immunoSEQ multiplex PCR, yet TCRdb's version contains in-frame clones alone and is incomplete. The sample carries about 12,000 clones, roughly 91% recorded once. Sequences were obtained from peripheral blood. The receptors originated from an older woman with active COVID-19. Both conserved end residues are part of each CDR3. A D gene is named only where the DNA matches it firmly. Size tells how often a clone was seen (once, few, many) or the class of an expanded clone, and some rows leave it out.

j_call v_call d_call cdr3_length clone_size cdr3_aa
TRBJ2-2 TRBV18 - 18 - CASSPQGQAKLNTGELFF
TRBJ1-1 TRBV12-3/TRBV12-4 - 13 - CASSRQANTEAFF
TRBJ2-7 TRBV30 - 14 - CAWSVGARSYEQYF
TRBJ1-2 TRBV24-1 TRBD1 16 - CATSDPRQGDNYGYTF
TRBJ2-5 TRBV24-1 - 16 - CATSDRGHPLRETQYF
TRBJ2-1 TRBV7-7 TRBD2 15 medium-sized CASSPGLDSYNEQFF
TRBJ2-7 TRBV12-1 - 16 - CASSFGGLAGEREQYF
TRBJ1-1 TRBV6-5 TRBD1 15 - CASSPRQGVRTEAFF
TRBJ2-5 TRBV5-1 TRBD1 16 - CASSMTGDPRSETQYF
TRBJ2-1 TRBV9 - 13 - CASSVFQADEQFF
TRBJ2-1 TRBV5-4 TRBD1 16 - CASSWDRVRVYNEQFF
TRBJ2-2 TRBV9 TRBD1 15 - CASSGQGADTGELFF
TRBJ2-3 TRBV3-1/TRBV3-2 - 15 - CASSQEGDGTDTQYF
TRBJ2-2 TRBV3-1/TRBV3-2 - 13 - CASSESRTGELFF
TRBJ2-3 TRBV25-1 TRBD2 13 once CASQGLAGGTQYF
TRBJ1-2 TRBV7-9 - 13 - CASSSGRERGYTF
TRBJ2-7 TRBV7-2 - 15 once CASSLPLRRSDEQYF
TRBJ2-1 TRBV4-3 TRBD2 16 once CASSQEPGLAGNEQFF
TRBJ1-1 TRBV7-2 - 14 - CASSPSAVVTEAFF
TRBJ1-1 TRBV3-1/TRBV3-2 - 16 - CASSQDSGAPNTEAFF
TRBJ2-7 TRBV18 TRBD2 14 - CASSTGTSDYEQYF
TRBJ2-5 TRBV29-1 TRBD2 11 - CSGTSGETQYF
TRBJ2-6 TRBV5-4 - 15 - CASSFRASGANVLTF
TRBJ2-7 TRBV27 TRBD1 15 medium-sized CASSGPGQGANEQYF
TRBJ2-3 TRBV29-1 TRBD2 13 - CSVRGGSADTQYF
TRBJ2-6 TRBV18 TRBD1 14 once CASSTTGEANVLTF
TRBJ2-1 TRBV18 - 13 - CASSQTSYNEQFF
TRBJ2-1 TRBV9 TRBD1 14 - CASSPRTGRNEQFF
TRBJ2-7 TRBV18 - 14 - CASSPQESTYEQYF
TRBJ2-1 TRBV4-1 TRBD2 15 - CASSQGTSGSYEQFF
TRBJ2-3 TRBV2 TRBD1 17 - CASRGTRQGASPDTQYF
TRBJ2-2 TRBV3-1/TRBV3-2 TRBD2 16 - CASSQDRGVNTGELFF
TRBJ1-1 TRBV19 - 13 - CASSYELSTEAFF
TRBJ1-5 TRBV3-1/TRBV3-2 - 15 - CASSLEGDGNQPQHF
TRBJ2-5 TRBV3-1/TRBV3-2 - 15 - CASSQVPGARETQYF
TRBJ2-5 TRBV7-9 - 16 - CASSLNRAGPTETQYF
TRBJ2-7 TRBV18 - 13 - CASSPSRAYEQYF
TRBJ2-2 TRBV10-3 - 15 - CAISAELVGTGELFF
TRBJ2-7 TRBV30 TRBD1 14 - CAWSKGQGMYEQYF
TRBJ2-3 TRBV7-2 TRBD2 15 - CASSLVSRETDTQYF